Below are 13 T cell receptor beta chains sequenced from a single sample in a study of regulatory T cells in long-lasting Graves disease. Time point: persistent/refractory GD, antithyroid drugs over 5 years with positive TRAb. Extracted RNA from PBMCs served as the source of the TCR library. The TCR beta library used iRepertoire HTBI primers with Arm-PCR amplification of CDR3. In TCRdb, the multiplex PCR reads were re-called with MiXCR into one record per CDR3 protein. Of about 470,000 distinct CDR3 sequences listed, roughly 21% are singletons. Sequencing used peripheral blood mononuclear cells (PBMCs), obtained when the disease was refractory, from a patient treated with antithyroid drugs. The receptors were gathered from a female donor with Graves disease.

A word on this clonotype: Just one base apart from a much larger clone, this may be a read error. V and J are TRBV11-2 and TRBJ2-7; D gene ambiguous. The CDR3 has 13 residues. Germline CDR1 is SGHAT and CDR2 is FQNNGV. The CDR3 bases are TGTGCCAGCAGCTTGACGGTAGAGAAGGAGCAGCACTTC. The encoded protein is CASSLTVEKEQHF.

This chain uses TRBV7-3 with TRBJ2-2; 14 bases match TRBD2. Germline assignment: CDR1 SGHTA and CDR2 FQGTGA. This CDR3 spans 17 amino acids. The V segment lost 5 bases and the J segment 5 bases; nucleotides outside the gene matches: 7. Here the CDR3 reads CASSTGLAGAGTGELFF. CDR3 in DNA: TGTGCCAGCAGCACGGGACTAGCGGGGGCCGGGACCGGGGAGCTGTTTTTT.

The gene calls are TRBV6-1 and TRBJ1-1, with 12 bases lining up with TRBD1. Germline CDR1 MNHNS, CDR2 SASEGT. V shed 6 bases, J shed 5 bases, and the junction held 7 bases outside the gene matches. The CDR3 consists of 15 residues. This CDR3 reads CASRLRDRGRTEAFF. CDR3 DNA: TGTGCCAGCAGACTCCGGGACAGGGGGCGAACTGAAGCTTTCTTT.

This chain joins TRBV7-6 and TRBJ1-6, with 9 positions matching TRBD1. J gave up 5 bases and V 4 bases, and 3 bases lay outside the gene matches. CDR1 is SGHVS and CDR2 is FNYEAQ in the germline V gene. CDR3 length equals 15 residues. The CDR3 loop reads CASSSQGADNSPLHF. The CDR3 DNA reads TGTGCCAGCAGCTCACAGGGGGCAGATAATTCACCCCTCCACTTT.

The rearrangement links TRBV28 to TRBJ2-1; 9 bases line up with TRBD2. The CDR3 has 14 residues. The V segment lost 3 bases and the J segment 9 bases; nucleotides outside the gene matches: 6. From germline, CDR1 is MDHEN and CDR2 SYDVKM. The CDR3 region is CASSLAGGPGEQFF. For the CDR3, the DNA is TGTGCCAGCAGTTTGGCGGGAGGGCCTGGTGAGCAGTTCTTC.

As to this clonotype: The junction departs from germline at one end; a sequencing error may be responsible. V and J are TRBV5-1 and TRBJ1-3; D ambiguous. Germline lookup yields CDR1 SGHRS and CDR2 YFSETQ. The CDR3 contains 15 residues. Here the CDR3 reads CASSLASTSGDTIYF. In DNA form, the CDR3 reads TGCGCCAGCAGCTTGGCGTCTACCTCTGGAGACACCATATATTTT.

This clonotype appeared many times. The V call is TRBV7-2, the J call TRBJ1-1; 8 nucleotides line up with TRBD1. The CDR3 has 15 residues. CDR1 and CDR2 from the germline V gene are SGHTA and FQGNSA. Trimming removed 0 bases from V and 4 bases from J; junction bases left unmatched: 4. The CDR3 loop is CASSLATGAGTEAFF. In DNA form, the CDR3 reads TGTGCCAGCAGCTTAGCGACAGGGGCGGGCACTGAAGCTTTCTTT.

This clonotype was counted at least ten times. V and J are TRBV24-1 and TRBJ2-2; perhaps TRBD1 as D (6 bases). Trimming stripped 5 bases from V and 3 bases from J, with 9 bases between. Germline loops: CDR1 KGHDR, CDR2 SFDVKD. The CDR3 covers 14 residues. CDR3 region: CATSVAGDTGELFF. CDR3 DNA: TGTGCCACCAGTGTCGCAGGGGACACCGGGGAGCTGTTTTTT.

This clonotype was counted at least ten times. V usage is TRBV2 and J usage is TRBJ1-1; possible D gene TRBD1, 6 bases. Germline V CDR1 and CDR2: SNHLY, FYNNEI. The CDR3 extends over 11 amino acids. V lost 7 bases and J lost 5, with 8 bases in between. In nucleotides, the CDR3 is TGTGCCAGCAACAGGGCGACTGAAGCTTTCTTT. Translation gives CASNRATEAFF.

This clonotype showed up just a few times. A much larger clone differs from this one at a single base, so this may be a read error. The chain joins TRBV6-2 or TRBV6-3 to TRBJ1-2; no reliable D call. The CDR3 sequence is 15 residues long. Trimming stripped 11 bases from V and 5 bases from J, with 24 bases between. CDR1 and CDR2 (germline): MNHEY, SVGEGT. The CDR3: CAGTAATPLQYGYTF. CDR3 DNA sequence: TGTGCCGGCACAGCGGCGACGCCCTTGCAGTATGGCTACACCTTC.

The V and J genes are TRBV6-1 and TRBJ2-4, with D perhaps matching TRBD2 (6 bases). The V gene lost 8 bases and the J gene lost 0 bases, with 14 bases spanning the gap. Germline-derived CDR1 and CDR2 are MNHNS and SASEGT. CDR3 length: 15 amino acids. This chain's CDR3 is CASQAGPLAKNIQYF. CDR3 bases: TGTGCCAGCCAGGCGGGGCCTTTAGCCAAAAACATTCAGTACTTC.

Many counts were recorded for this clonotype. V and J are TRBV12-3 or TRBV12-4 and TRBJ2-7; 8 nucleotides agree with TRBD1. The ends lost 10 bases at V and 5 bases at J; junction bases unmatched: 10. This CDR3 is built from 13 residues. The CDR3, as DNA: TGTGCCACCGCAATGGACAGGGTCGACGAGCAGTACTTC. Its translation is CATAMDRVDEQYF.

This clonotype was seen ten or more times. This sequence joins TRBV12-3 or TRBV12-4 and TRBJ1-1, with D unresolved. The V and J ends lost 5 bases and 1 base respectively, with 14 bases between them. The CDR3 contains 15 residues. The CDR3 reads CASSRGGSRNTEAFF. The CDR3 DNA is TGTGCCAGCAGTCGAGGAGGGTCTAGGAACACTGAAGCTTTCTTT.